This T cell receptor (beta chain) was sequenced during a study of blood T cells in healthy people across ages. This CDR3 contains 14 residues. Germline CDR1 reads KGHDR; CDR2 reads SFDVKD. Sample-barcoded 5' priming and a J-beta primer mix drove a second PCR of about 7 to 11 cycles. TCRdb reanalysed the 5' RACE reads using MiXCR and keeps one entry per CDR3 protein. The repertoire has more than 500,000 distinct CDR3 sequences, about 26% of them found once; the top ten carry approximately 3.7%. The same specimen was also included in a second study, on T cells of mothers and their children. According to that study: Slightly higher overlap, not significant, was seen in related mother-child pairs than in unrelated pairs. There was no detection of any persistent microchimeric T cell clones.

The sample was blood. The sequence was collected from a boy between 2 and 15 years old in good health. The chain joins TRBV24-1 to TRBJ2-5; perhaps TRBD2 as D (5 bases). The better agreement between TRBJ2-1 and the DNA end casts doubt on the J call. CDR3 region: CATSDSRLNNEQFF. CDR3 in DNA: TGTGCCACCAGTGATTCCCGACTAAACAATGAGCAGTTCTTC.